This T cell receptor (beta chain) was captured in a study of blood T cell repertoires in COVID-19. The V end lost 0 bases, the J end lost 5 bases, and 17 bases lay between the germline ends. CDR3 length: 16 residues. Germline V gene data show CDR1 as SGHRS and CDR2 as YFSETQ. Clones were read by immunoSEQ multiplex PCR, and TCRdb kept only the in-frame ones, dropping some. The table lists 40,000 to 55,000 clones, around nine tenths of them singletons. Sequencing was performed on peripheral blood. The chain carries TRBV5-1 and TRBJ1-2; the D gene is possibly TRBD1 (5 bases). The origin of this receptor is an elderly woman with acute or convalescent COVID-19. CDR3 sequence reads: CASSLVAGDLGYGYTF. The CDR3, as DNA: TGCGCCAGCAGCTTGGTGGCCGGGGACTTAGGTTATGGCTACACCTTC.